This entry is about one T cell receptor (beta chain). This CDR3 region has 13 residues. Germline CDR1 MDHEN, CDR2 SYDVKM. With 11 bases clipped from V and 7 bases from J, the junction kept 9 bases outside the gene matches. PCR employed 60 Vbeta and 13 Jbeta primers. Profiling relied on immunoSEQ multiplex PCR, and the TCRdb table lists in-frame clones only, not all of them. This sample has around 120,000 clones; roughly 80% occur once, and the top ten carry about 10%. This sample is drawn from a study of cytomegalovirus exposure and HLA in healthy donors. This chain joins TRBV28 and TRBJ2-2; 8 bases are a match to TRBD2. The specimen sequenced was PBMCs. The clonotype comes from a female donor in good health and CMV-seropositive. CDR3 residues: CAASGGSFGELFF. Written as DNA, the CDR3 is TGTGCCGCGAGCGGGGGAAGCTTCGGGGAGCTGTTTTTT.